These 29 T cell receptor beta chains share one sample of origin, sequenced in a study of OX40 agonist ivuxolimab in advanced cancers. The library came from the immunoSEQ multiplex PCR assay. What TCRdb holds here is the immuneACCESS table cut down to in-frame rearrangements. Part of the clones is not present; checked against another copy, under half of the missing clones reflect an unresolved V gene, and the others are unexplained. Counted in this sample were approximately 52,000 clones; around 94% of them appeared once. The top ten constitute more than 10% of the sample. The source was CD4+ or CD8+ T cells sorted from blood, collected in a trial of the OX40 agonist ivuxolimab. These receptors were obtained from an adult with an advanced solid tumor such as melanoma, head and neck, liver or kidney cancer.

The genes are TRBV15 and TRBJ2-7; tentatively, D is TRBD1 or TRBD2 (5 bases each). Germline V gene lookup returns CDR1 LNHNV and CDR2 YYDKDF (reference sequence). This CDR3 has 13 residues. The V gene lost 3 bases and the J gene lost 3 bases, with 9 bases spanning the gap. CDR3 residues: CATSRGEHYEQYF. CDR3 in DNA: TGTGCCACCAGCAGGGGGGAACACTACGAGCAGTACTTC. The entire variable domain, with the rest obtained from reference TRBV15 and TRBJ2-7, is as follows: DAMVIQNPRYQVTQFGKPVTLSCSQTLNHNVMYWYQQKSSQAPKLLFHYYDKDFNNEADTPDNFQSRRPNTSFCFLDIRSPGLGDTAMYLCATSRGEHYEQYFGPGTRLTVT.

The V call is TRBV6-5, the J call TRBJ2-3, with D uncertain. The CDR3 runs to 13 residues. CDR1 and CDR2 (germline): MNHEY, SVGAGI. Trimming removed 2 bases at V and 6 bases at J, with 9 bases between. The CDR3 sequence is CASSYGVGDTQYF. The CDR3 DNA is TGTGCCAGCAGTTACGGGGTGGGGGATACGCAGTATTTT.

This chain connects TRBV5-5 to TRBJ2-7; the D gene is possibly TRBD1 (6 bases). This CDR3 comprises 12 residues. Between the trimmed V and J ends, which lost 4 bases and 5 bases, there was a span of 10 bases. Germline V CDR1 and CDR2: SGHKS, YYEKEE (reference sequence). The CDR3 nucleotides read TGTGCCAGCAGCCTAAAGGGGGACGAGCAGTACTTC. This codes for CASSLKGDEQYF.

This chain connects TRBV7-9 to TRBJ2-3; D unclear. Germline V gene lookup returns CDR1 SEHNR and CDR2 FQNEAQ (reference sequence). The CDR3 spans 12 residues. V lost 5 bases, J lost 6 bases, and 9 bases lay in between. The CDR3 spells CASSPGPDTQYF. Written as DNA, the CDR3 is TGTGCCAGCAGCCCCGGGCCCGATACGCAGTATTTT.

This clone was observed once. This chain links TRBV10-3 with TRBJ2-5; D not resolved. The DNA end lines up better with TRBJ2-7; the J call may be wrong. The germline CDR1 and CDR2 sequences are ENHRY and SYGVKD. The CDR3 extends over 17 amino acids. CDR3 residues: CAISISTIPPTPYEQYF. The CDR3 region has the DNA TGTGCCATCAGCATATCGACAATACCCCCGACCCCCTACGAGCAGTACTTC.

The rearrangement uses TRBV28 and TRBJ2-5; D possibly corresponds to TRBD1 (6 bases). The CDR3 sequence is 13 residues long. Trimming pared 3 bases from V and 5 bases from J, leaving 10 bases between. Germline V gene lookup returns CDR1 MDHEN and CDR2 SYDVKM. The CDR3 reads CASSFTGTETQYF. The CDR3, as DNA: TGTGCCAGCAGTTTTACAGGGACGGAGACCCAGTACTTC.

The genes are TRBV28 and TRBJ2-1; perhaps TRBD2 as D (6 bases). Germline CDR1 MDHEN, CDR2 SYDVKM. The V end lost 3 bases, the J end lost 4 bases, and 13 bases lay between the germline ends. This CDR3 has 15 amino acids. CDR3: CASSFPLALYNEQFF. As DNA, the CDR3 is TGTGCCAGCAGTTTCCCCCTAGCGTTGTACAATGAGCAGTTCTTC.

The genes are TRBV30 and TRBJ1-1; D is unclear. There are 10 residues in the CDR3. Germline CDR1 reads GTSNPN; CDR2 reads SVGIG (reference sequence). V lost 5 bases, J lost 7 bases, and 8 bases lay in between. For the CDR3, the DNA is TGTGCCTGGTCCAGACTTGAAGCTTTCTTT. Its protein product is CAWSRLEAFF.

The chain has TRBV19 and TRBJ2-7; 13 bases are a match to TRBD2. V lost 6 bases and J lost 6; bases outside the gene matches: 8. Per germline, CDR1 LNHDA and CDR2 SQIVND (reference sequence). The CDR3 loop spans 15 amino acids. In DNA form, the CDR3 reads TGTGCCAGTAGCGGACTAGCGGGAGCCCCGGGCGAGCAGTACTTC. This encodes CASSGLAGAPGEQYF.

The rearrangement joins TRBV5-5 to TRBJ2-7; 7 bases map to TRBD1. The trim removed 0 bases at V and 9 bases at J, leaving 12 bases unmatched. The germline CDR1 and CDR2 sequences are SGHKS and YYEKEE (reference sequence). The CDR3 spans 15 residues. CDR3 protein: CASSLAGGILRVQYF. In DNA form, the CDR3 reads TGTGCCAGCAGCTTGGCAGGGGGAATACTACGTGTGCAGTACTTC.

This clone was seen a single time. The chain has TRBV4-1 and TRBJ2-1; D uncertain. V dropped 1 base and J dropped 10 bases, with 14 bases sitting between them. The CDR3 contains 14 residues. Germline-derived CDR1 and CDR2 are MGHRA and YSYEKL. CDR3 amino acids: CASSQVDGVLEQFF. CDR3 in DNA: TGCGCCAGCAGCCAAGTAGACGGAGTTTTAGAGCAGTTCTTC.

The J gene is TRBJ2-1, the V gene TRBV9; the match to TRBD2 covers 12 bases. Trimming removed 4 bases from V and 10 bases from J; junction bases left unmatched: 6. The germline gives CDR1 SGDLS, CDR2 YYNGEE. This CDR3 has 14 amino acids. The CDR3 region has the DNA TGTGCCAGCAGCTTCGGACTAGCGGGAAACGAGCAGTTCTTC. Protein sequence: CASSFGLAGNEQFF.

This chain's CDR3 is CAISPANTGELFF. In DNA form, the CDR3 reads TGTGCCATCAGTCCCGCGAACACCGGGGAGCTGTTTTTT. The chain uses TRBV10-3 and TRBJ2-2; D is undetermined. In germline, CDR1 is ENHRY, CDR2 SYGVKD. The CDR3 runs 13 residues. Trimming took off 5 bases at V and 0 bases at J, with 4 bases between the two ends.

V and J are TRBV6-1 and TRBJ2-7; D unresolved. The CDR3 sequence is 14 residues long. CDR1 and CDR2 (germline): MNHNS, SASEGT. Between the trimmed V and J ends, which lost 1 base and 7 bases, there was a span of 14 bases. CDR3 coding DNA: TGTGCCAGCAGTGAAGAATGGACCCCTCTGGAGCAGTACTTC. Protein sequence: CASSEEWTPLEQYF.

This chain links TRBV4-1 with TRBJ2-1, with 12 bases matching TRBD2. Per germline, CDR1 MGHRA and CDR2 YSYEKL. V lost 4 bases, J lost 0 bases, and 4 bases stayed unmatched. This CDR3 has 17 residues. This CDR3 is CASSRLAGVNSYNEQFF. Written as DNA, the CDR3 is TGCGCCAGCAGCCGACTAGCGGGAGTTAACTCCTACAATGAGCAGTTCTTC.

J is TRBJ2-4 and V is TRBV7-2; possible D gene TRBD1, 6 bases. CDR3 length: 18 residues. The V end was cut by 1 base, the J end by 0 bases, with 16 bases between. Per the germline V gene, CDR1 is SGHTA and CDR2 is FQGNSA. CDR3 region: CASSLEQGPTVAKNIQYF. As DNA, the CDR3 is TGTGCCAGCAGCTTAGAACAGGGCCCCACCGTAGCCAAAAACATTCAGTACTTC. The variable domain in full, with the rest retrieved from reference TRBV7-2 and TRBJ2-4, is GAGVSQSPSNKVTEKGKDVELRCDPISGHTALYWYRQSLGQGLEFLIYFQGNSAPDKSGLPSDRFSAERTGGSVSTLTIQRTQQEDSAVYLCASSLEQGPTVAKNIQYFGAGTRLSVL.

This chain uses TRBV9 with TRBJ2-1; TRBD2 aligns across 7 bases. Germline trimming cut 0 bases from V and 4 bases from J; bases unmatched to any gene: 7. Germline V CDR1 and CDR2: SGDLS, YYNGEE. CDR3 length equals 16 residues. The DNA of the CDR3 is TGTGCCAGCAGCGTAGGACTAGCTGGAGAGTACAATGAGCAGTTCTTC. It encodes CASSVGLAGEYNEQFF.

This clone was recorded only once. The chain combines TRBV7-9 with TRBJ1-1; possible D gene TRBD1, 5 bases. The V and J ends lost 8 bases and 1 base respectively, with 14 bases between them. This CDR3 region has 14 residues. Germline values: CDR1 SEHNR, CDR2 FQNEAQ (reference sequence). The DNA for the CDR3 is TGTGCCAGCGGAAAACCGACAGCGAACACTGAAGCTTTCTTT. It specifies CASGKPTANTEAFF.

This clone was observed once. V gene TRBV5-5 combines with J gene TRBJ2-1; 12 bases are shared with TRBD2. Germline V lookup: CDR1 SGHKS, CDR2 YYEKEE (reference sequence). The length of the CDR3 is 16 residues. After removal of 3 bases from V and 1 base from J, the junction contained 2 bases not matched to a gene. The CDR3 nucleotides read TGTGCCAGCAGCTCCGGACTAGCGGGGTCCTACAATGAGCAGTTCTTC. This gives the protein CASSSGLAGSYNEQFF. Together with reference TRBV5-5 and TRBJ2-1, the CDR3 gives the full variable domain: DAGVTQSPTHLIKTRGQQVTLRCSPISGHKSVSWYQQVLGQGPQFIFQYYEKEERGRGNFPDRFSARQFPNYSSELNVNALLLGDSALYLCASSSGLAGSYNEQFFGPGTRLTVL.

This clone occurred a few times. J is TRBJ1-1 and V is TRBV2; D is unresolved. Germline CDR1 SNHLY, CDR2 FYNNEI. CDR3 length equals 14 residues. V lost 2 bases, J lost 0 bases, and 7 bases lay in between. CDR3 loop: CASSERALNTEAFF. CDR3 coding DNA: TGTGCCAGCAGTGAAAGAGCATTGAACACTGAAGCTTTCTTT.

This rearrangement joins TRBV2 to TRBJ2-7; D is unresolved. CDR1 and CDR2 from the germline V gene are SNHLY and FYNNEI. This CDR3 has 14 residues. The V end was cut by 0 bases, the J end by 2 bases, with 8 bases between. This CDR3 reads CASSEAGRAYEQYF. CDR3 sequence (DNA): TGTGCCAGCAGTGAAGCGGGCCGGGCCTACGAGCAGTACTTC.

This clone was observed a single time. The chain carries TRBV12-5 and TRBJ2-1, with D maybe TRBD1 (5 bases). Germline V gene data show CDR1 as LGHNT and CDR2 as FRNRAP. Trimming cost V 4 bases and J 4 bases, with 11 bases left between them. There are 14 residues in the CDR3. The CDR3: CASGWNNRYNEQFF. CDR3 DNA sequence: TGTGCTAGTGGTTGGAACAACAGGTACAATGAGCAGTTCTTC.

The chain uses TRBV28 and TRBJ2-7, with D perhaps TRBD1 or TRBD2 (5 bases each). Per the germline V gene, CDR1 is MDHEN and CDR2 is SYDVKM. With 7 bases removed from V and 3 bases from J, the gap between germline ends came to 22 bases. This CDR3 has 16 residues. CDR3 sequence: CASKRSPLGTGYEQYF. The CDR3 DNA sequence: TGTGCCAGCAAGAGGTCCCCCCTGGGGACGGGCTACGAGCAGTACTTC. Full variable domain (missing parts from reference TRBV28 and TRBJ2-7): DVKVTQSSRYLVKRTGEKVFLECVQDMDHENMFWYRQDPGLGLRLIYFSYDVKMKEKGDIPEGYSVSREKKERFSLILESASTNQTSMYLCASKRSPLGTGYEQYFGPGTRLTVT.

This chain joins TRBV4-3 and TRBJ2-1, with a tentative D call TRBD1 (8 bases). Deletions cut 1 base from V and 12 bases from J, with 13 bases between. Looked up from germline, CDR1 is LGHNA and CDR2 is YSLEER. The CDR3 totals 13 residues. The DNA for the CDR3 is TGCGCCAGCAGCCAAGGTACAGGGGGGGGGCAGTTCTTC. This sequence encodes CASSQGTGGGQFF.

The rearrangement uses TRBV7-8 and TRBJ1-4, with TRBD1 identical over 7 bases. The CDR3 contains 15 residues. Germline-derived CDR1 and CDR2 are SGHVS and FQNEAQ. Trimming took 3 bases from V and 11 from J; bases not matched to a gene: 12. This CDR3 reads CASSLQPGQPEKLFF. The CDR3 DNA sequence: TGTGCCAGCAGCTTGCAACCGGGACAGCCTGAGAAACTGTTTTTT.

The chain combines TRBV11-3 with TRBJ2-2; unclear D gene. The germline V gene has CDR1 SGHNT and CDR2 YENEEA. Trimming removed 6 bases at V and 5 bases at J, with 10 bases between. The CDR3 extends over 13 amino acids. The CDR3 bases are TGTGCCAGCAGGCAGCGCGGTACCGGGGAGCTGTTTTTT. Translating it yields CASRQRGTGELFF.

V and J are TRBV6-5 and TRBJ2-7, with D uncertain. This CDR3 is built from 15 residues. V was cut by 6 bases and J by 3 bases, with 18 bases left in between. In germline, CDR1 is MNHEY, CDR2 SVGAGI. CDR3 sequence (DNA): TGTGCCAGCAGGGCATACGGCGCAGAGCGCTACGAGCAGTACTTC. Encoded protein: CASRAYGAERYEQYF.

The V call is TRBV13, the J call TRBJ2-5; D is unclear. The ends were cut back, 2 bases at V and 1 base at J, with 8 bases in the middle. The CDR3 is 14 residues long. From germline, CDR1 is PRHDT and CDR2 FYEKMQ (reference sequence). For the CDR3, the DNA is TGTGCCAGCAGCTTAAGGGCTAGCCAAGAGACCCAGTACTTC. Translated, it gives CASSLRASQETQYF.

The rearrangement links TRBV28 to TRBJ2-7; D is unresolved. V was shortened by 8 bases and J by 0 bases, with 14 bases between the two germline ends. The germline V gene encodes CDR1 MDHEN and CDR2 SYDVKM. The CDR3 runs to 14 residues. The CDR3 loop is CASSISSSSYEQYF. The CDR3 DNA follows: TGTGCCAGCTCTATTTCTTCAAGCTCCTACGAGCAGTACTTC.